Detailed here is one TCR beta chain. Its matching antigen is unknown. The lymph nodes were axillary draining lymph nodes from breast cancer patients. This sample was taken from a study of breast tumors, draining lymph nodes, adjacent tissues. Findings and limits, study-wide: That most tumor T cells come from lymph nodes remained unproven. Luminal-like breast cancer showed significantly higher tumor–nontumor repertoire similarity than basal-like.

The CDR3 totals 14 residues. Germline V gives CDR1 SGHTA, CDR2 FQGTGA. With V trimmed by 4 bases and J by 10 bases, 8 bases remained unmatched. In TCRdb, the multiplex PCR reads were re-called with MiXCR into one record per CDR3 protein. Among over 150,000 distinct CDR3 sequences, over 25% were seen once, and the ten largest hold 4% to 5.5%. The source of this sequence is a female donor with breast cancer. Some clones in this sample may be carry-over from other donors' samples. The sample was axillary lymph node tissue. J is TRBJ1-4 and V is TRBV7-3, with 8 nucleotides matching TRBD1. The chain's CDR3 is CASSSGQGGRKLFF. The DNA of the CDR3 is TGTGCCAGCAGCTCTGGACAGGGCGGGAGAAAACTGTTTTTT.